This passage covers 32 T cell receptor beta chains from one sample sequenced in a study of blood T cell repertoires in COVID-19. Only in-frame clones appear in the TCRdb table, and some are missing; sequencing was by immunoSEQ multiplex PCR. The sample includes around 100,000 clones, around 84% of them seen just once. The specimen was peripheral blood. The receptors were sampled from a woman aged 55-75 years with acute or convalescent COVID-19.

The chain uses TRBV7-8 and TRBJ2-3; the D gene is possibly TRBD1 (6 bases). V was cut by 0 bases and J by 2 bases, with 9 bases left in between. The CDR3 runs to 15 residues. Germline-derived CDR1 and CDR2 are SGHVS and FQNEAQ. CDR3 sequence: CASSLAGADTDTQYF. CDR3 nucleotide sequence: TGTGCCAGCAGCTTAGCGGGGGCCGACACAGATACGCAGTATTTT.

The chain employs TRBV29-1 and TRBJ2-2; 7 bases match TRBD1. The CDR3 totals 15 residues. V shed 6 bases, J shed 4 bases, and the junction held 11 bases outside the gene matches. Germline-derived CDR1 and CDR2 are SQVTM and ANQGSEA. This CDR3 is CSVVSQGLGTGELFF. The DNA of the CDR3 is TGCAGCGTGGTTTCACAGGGGTTGGGCACCGGGGAGCTGTTTTTT.

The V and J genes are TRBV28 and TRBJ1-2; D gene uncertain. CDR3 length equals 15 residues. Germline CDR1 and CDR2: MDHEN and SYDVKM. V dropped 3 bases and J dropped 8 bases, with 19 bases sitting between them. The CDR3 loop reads CASSFSDRAEDGYTF. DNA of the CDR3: TGTGCCAGCAGTTTCTCGGACCGCGCGGAGGACGGCTACACCTTC.

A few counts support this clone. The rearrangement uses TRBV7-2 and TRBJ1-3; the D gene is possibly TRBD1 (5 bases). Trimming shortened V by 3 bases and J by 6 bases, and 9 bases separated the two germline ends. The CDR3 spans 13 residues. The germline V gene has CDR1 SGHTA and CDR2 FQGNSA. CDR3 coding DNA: TGTGCCAGCAGCTTGCAGGGTCCAAACACCATATATTTT. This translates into CASSLQGPNTIYF.

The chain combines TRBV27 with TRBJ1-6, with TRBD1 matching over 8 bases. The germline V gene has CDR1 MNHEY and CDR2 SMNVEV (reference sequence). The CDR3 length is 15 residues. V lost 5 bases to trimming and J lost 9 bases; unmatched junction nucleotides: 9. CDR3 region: CASSRGQGESSPLHF. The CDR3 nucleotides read TGTGCCAGCAGTAGAGGACAGGGCGAGAGTTCACCCCTCCACTTT.

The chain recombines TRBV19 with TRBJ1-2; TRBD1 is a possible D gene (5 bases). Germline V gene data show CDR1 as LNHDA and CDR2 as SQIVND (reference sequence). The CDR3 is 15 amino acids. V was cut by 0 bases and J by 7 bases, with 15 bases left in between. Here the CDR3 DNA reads TGTGCCAGTAGTATAGATCGGGGAGGGGCGGGTGGCTACACCTTC. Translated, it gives CASSIDRGGAGGYTF.

The DNA of the CDR3 is TGTGCCAGCAGCTTAGGCTTACCTTCCGGGACAGCAAACAAAAAGAGGTATTCACCCCTCCACTTT. Protein product: CASSLGLPSGTANKKRYSPLHF. V gene TRBV7-6 combines with J gene TRBJ1-6, with TRBD1 identical over 7 bases. Germline V gives CDR1 SGHVS, CDR2 FNYEAQ. There are 22 residues in the CDR3. J gave up 8 bases and V 1 base, and 26 bases lay outside the gene matches.

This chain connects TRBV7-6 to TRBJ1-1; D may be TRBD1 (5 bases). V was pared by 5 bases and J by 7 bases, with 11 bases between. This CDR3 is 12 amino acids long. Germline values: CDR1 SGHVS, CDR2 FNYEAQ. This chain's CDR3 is CASSHFRGEAFF. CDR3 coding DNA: TGTGCCAGCAGCCACTTTAGGGGTGAAGCTTTCTTT. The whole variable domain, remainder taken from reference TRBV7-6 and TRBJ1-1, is GAGVSQSPRYKVTKRGQDVALRCDPISGHVSLYWYRQALGQGPEFLTYFNYEAQQDKSGLPNDRFSAERPEGSISTLTIQRTEQRDSAMYRCASSHFRGEAFFGQGTRLTVV.

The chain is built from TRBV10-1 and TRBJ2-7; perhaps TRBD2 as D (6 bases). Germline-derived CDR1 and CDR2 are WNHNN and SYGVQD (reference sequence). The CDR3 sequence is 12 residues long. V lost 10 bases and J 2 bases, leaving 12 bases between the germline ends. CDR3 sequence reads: CAMRRGPYEQYF. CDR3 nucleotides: TGCGCCATGCGGAGGGGACCCTACGAGCAGTACTTC.

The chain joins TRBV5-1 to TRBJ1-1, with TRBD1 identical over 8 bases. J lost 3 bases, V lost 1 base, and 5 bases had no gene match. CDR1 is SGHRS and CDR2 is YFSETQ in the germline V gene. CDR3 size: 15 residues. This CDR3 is CASSLTQGAYTEAFF. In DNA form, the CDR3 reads TGCGCCAGCAGCTTGACTCAGGGGGCCTACACTGAAGCTTTCTTT.

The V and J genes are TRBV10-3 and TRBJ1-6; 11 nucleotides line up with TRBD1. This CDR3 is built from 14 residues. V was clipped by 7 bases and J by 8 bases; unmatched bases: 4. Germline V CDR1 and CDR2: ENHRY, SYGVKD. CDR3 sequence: CAITPGQGDSPLHF. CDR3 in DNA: TGTGCCATCACCCCGGGACAGGGGGATTCACCCCTCCACTTT.

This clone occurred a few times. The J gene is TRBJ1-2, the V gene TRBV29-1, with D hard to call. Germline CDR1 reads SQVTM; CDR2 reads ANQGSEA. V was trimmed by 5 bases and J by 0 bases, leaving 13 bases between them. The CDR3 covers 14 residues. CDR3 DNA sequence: TGCAGCGTTAGCTCCGGGAGATCTAACTATGGCTACACCTTC. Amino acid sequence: CSVSSGRSNYGYTF.

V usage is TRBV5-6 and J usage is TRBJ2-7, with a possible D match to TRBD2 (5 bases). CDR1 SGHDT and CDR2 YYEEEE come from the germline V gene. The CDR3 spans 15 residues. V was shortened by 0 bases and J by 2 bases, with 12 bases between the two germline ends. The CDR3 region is CASSLGGQNAYEQYF. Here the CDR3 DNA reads TGTGCCAGCAGCTTGGGCGGGCAGAATGCCTACGAGCAGTACTTC.

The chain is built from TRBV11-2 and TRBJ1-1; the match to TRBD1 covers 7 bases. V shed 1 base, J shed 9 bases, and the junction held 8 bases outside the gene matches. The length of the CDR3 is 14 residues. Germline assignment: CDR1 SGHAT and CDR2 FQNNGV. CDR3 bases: TGTGCCAGCAGCTTAGCGACAGGGCCAACCAAAGCTTTCTTT. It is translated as CASSLATGPTKAFF.

The CDR3 DNA reads TGTGCCAGCAGCCAAGGGTTTTGGACAGGGGATGGGGAAAAACTGTTTTTT. Translating gives CASSQGFWTGDGEKLFF. The chain combines TRBV4-2 with TRBJ1-4; TRBD1 agrees at 9 bases. V gave up 1 base and J gave up 8 bases; unmatched junction bases: 11. Germline CDR1 is LGHNA and CDR2 is YNFKEQ. This CDR3 is built from 17 residues.

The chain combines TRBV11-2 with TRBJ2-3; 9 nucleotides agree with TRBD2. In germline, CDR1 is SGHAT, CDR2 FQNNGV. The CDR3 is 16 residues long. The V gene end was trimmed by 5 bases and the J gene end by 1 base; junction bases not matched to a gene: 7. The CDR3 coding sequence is TGTGCCAGCAGCGCCGGCGGGGGGGCAGGCACAGATACGCAGTATTTT. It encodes CASSAGGGAGTDTQYF.

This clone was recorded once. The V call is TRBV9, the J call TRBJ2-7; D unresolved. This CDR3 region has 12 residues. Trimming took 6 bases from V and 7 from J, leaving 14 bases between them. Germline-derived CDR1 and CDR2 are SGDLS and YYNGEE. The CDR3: CASTQAFREQYF. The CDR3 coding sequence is TGTGCCAGCACCCAGGCATTCAGGGAGCAGTACTTC.

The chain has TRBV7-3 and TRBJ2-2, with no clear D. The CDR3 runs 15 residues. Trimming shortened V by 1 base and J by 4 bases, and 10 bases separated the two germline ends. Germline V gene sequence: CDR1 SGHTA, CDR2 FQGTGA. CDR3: CASSLKAQSTGELFF. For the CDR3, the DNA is TGTGCCAGCAGCTTAAAAGCGCAGAGCACCGGGGAGCTGTTTTTT.

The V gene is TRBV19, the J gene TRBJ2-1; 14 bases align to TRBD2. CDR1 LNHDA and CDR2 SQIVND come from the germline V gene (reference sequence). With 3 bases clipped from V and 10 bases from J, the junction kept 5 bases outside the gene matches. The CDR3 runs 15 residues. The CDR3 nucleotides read TGTGCCAGTAGTATGACTAGCGGGGGGGCTGGAGAGCAGTTCTTC. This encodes CASSMTSGGAGEQFF.

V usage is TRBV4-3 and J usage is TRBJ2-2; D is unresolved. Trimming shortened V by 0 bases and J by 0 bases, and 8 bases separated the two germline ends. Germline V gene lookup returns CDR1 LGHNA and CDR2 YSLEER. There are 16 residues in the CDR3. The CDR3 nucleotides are TGCGCCAGCAGCCAAGAAGTTGTAGCGAACACCGGGGAGCTGTTTTTT. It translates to CASSQEVVANTGELFF.

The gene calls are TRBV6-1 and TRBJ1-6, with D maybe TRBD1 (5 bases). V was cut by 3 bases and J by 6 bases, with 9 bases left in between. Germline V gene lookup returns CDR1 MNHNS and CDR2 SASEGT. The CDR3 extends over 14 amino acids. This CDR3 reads CASSEGGGNSPLHF. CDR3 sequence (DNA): TGTGCCAGCAGTGAGGGGGGAGGTAATTCACCCCTCCACTTT.

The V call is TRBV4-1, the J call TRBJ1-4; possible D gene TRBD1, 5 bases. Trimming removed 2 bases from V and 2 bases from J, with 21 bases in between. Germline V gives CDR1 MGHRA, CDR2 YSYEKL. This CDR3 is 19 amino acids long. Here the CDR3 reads CASSQSTTESNPTNEKLFF. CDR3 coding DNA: TGCGCCAGCAGCCAATCCACGACAGAAAGCAACCCCACTAATGAAAAACTGTTTTTT.

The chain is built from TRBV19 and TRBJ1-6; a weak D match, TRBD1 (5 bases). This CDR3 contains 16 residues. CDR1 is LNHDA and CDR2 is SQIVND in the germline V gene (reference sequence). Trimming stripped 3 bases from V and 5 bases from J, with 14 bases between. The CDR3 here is CASSIEAGLNNSPLHF. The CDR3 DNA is TGTGCCAGTAGTATTGAGGCAGGGCTGAATAATTCACCCCTCCACTTT.

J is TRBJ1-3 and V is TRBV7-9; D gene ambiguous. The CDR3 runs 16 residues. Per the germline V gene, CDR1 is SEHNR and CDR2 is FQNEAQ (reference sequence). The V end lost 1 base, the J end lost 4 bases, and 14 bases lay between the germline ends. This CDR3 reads CASSLVAGFGGNTIYF. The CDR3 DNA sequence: TGTGCCAGCAGCTTAGTAGCCGGGTTCGGAGGAAACACCATATATTTT. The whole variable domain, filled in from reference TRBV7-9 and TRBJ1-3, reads DTGVSQNPRHKITKRGQNVTFRCDPISEHNRLYWYRQTLGQGPEFLTYFQNEAQLEKSRLLSDRFSAERPKGSFSTLEIQRTEQGDSAMYLCASSLVAGFGGNTIYFGEGSWLTVV.

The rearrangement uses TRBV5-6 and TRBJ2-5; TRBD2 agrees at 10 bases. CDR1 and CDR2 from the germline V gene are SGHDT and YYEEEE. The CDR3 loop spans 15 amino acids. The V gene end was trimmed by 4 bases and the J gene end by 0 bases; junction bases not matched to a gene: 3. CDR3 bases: TGTGCCAGCAGCCCCCTAGCGGGGGACCAAGAGACCCAGTACTTC. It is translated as CASSPLAGDQETQYF.

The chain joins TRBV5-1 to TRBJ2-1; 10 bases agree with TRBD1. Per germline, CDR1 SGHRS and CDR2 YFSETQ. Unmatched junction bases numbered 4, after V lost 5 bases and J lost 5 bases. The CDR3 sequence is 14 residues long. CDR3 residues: CASRDRGVDNEQFF. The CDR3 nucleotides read TGCGCCAGCAGGGACAGGGGGGTCGACAATGAGCAGTTCTTC.

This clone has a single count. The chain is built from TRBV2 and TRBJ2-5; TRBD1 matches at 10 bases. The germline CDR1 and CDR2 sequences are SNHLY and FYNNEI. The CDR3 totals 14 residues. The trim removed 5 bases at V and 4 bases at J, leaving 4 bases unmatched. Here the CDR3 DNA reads TGTGCCAGCAGTTTTGACAGGGGGCGAGAGACCCAGTACTTC. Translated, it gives CASSFDRGRETQYF.

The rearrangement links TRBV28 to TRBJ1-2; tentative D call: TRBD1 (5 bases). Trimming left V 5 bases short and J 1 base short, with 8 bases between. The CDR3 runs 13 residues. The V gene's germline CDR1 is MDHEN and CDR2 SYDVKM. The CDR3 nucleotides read TGTGCCAGCAGTCAACAGGTTAACTATGGCTACACCTTC. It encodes CASSQQVNYGYTF.

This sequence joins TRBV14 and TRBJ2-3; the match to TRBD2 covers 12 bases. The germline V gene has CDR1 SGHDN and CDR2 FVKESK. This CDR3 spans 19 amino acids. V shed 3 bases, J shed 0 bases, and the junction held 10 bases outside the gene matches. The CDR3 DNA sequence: TGTGCCAGCAGCCAGGCCGGACTAGCGGGGCTCGAGAGCACAGATACGCAGTATTTT. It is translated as CASSQAGLAGLESTDTQYF.

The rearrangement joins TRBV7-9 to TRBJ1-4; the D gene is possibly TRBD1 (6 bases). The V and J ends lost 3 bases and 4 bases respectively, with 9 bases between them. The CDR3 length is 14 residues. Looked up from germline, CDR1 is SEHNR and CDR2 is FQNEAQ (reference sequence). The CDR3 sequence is CASSLDSGNEKLFF. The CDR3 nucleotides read TGTGCCAGCAGCTTGGACAGCGGTAATGAAAAACTGTTTTTT. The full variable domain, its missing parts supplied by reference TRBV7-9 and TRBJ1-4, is DTGVSQNPRHKITKRGQNVTFRCDPISEHNRLYWYRQTLGQGPEFLTYFQNEAQLEKSRLLSDRFSAERPKGSFSTLEIQRTEQGDSAMYLCASSLDSGNEKLFFGSGTQLSVL.

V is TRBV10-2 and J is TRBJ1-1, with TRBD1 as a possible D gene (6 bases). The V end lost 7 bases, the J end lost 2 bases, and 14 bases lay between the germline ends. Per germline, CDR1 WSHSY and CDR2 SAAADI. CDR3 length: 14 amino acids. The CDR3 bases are TGCGCCAGCACCTTGACAGGAGGAAACACTGAAGCTTTCTTT. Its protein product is CASTLTGGNTEAFF.

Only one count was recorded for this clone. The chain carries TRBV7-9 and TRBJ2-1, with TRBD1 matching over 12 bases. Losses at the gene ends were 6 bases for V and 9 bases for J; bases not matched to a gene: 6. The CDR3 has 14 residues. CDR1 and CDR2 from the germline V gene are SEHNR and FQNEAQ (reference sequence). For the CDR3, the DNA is TGTGCCAGCAGTTTGGGACAGGGGGCTCGTGAGCAGTTCTTC. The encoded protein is CASSLGQGAREQFF.